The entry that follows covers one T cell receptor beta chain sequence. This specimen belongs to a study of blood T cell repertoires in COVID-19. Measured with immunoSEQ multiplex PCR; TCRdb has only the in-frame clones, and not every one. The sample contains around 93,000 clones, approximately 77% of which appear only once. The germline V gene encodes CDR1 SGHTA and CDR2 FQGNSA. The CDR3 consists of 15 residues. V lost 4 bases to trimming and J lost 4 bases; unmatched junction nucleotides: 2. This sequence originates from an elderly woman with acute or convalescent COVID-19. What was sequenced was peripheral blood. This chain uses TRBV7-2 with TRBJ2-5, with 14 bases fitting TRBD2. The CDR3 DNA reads TGTGCCAGCAGCTCCGGGACTAGCGGGGGAGAGACCCAGTACTTC. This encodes CASSSGTSGGETQYF.